A selection of T cell receptor beta chains follows, all from one sample in a study of T cell responses to AZD1222 COVID-19 vaccine. The method was immunoSEQ multiplex PCR; TCRdb's version includes in-frame clones alone and lacks a portion of them. The table has tens of thousands of clones, just over 90% seen once. Sequencing was performed on peripheral blood, taken on day 0 of AZD1222 vaccination. These receptors all come from an adult in good health. Each CDR3 is given with its conserved first and last residue. A D gene is named only where the DNA matches it firmly. Size tells how often a clone was seen (once, few, many) or the class of an expanded clone, and some rows leave it out.

size	D	J	V	CDR3	DNA
NA	TRBD1	TRBJ1-5	TRBV6-5	CASSDREAQPQHF	TGTGCCAGCAGCGACAGGGAGGCTCAGCCCCAGCATTTT
NA	NA	TRBJ2-1	TRBV7-3	CASSLTLGVQGEQFF	TGTGCCAGCAGCTTAACGCTCGGGGTCCAGGGTGAGCAGTTCTTC
NA	TRBD2	TRBJ2-7	TRBV7-8	CASSLAALADHYEQYF	TGTGCCAGCAGCTTAGCGGCACTAGCGGATCACTACGAGCAGTACTTC
NA	NA	TRBJ1-3	TRBV6-5	CASKVANTIYF	TGTGCCAGCAAGGTCGCAAACACCATATATTTT
NA	TRBD1	TRBJ1-1	TRBV6-5	CASRAGGYDTEAFF	TGTGCCAGCAGAGCAGGGGGCTATGACACTGAAGCTTTCTTT
once	NA	TRBJ2-2	TRBV27	CASSARTDSGELFF	TGTGCCAGCAGTGCCCGCACAGACTCCGGGGAGCTGTTTTTT
NA	NA	TRBJ1-3	TRBV5-4	CASSLDSTGNTIYF	TGTGCCAGCAGCCTGGACAGCACTGGAAACACCATATATTTT
NA	NA	TRBJ1-3	TRBV4-1	CASSQEPRVGRAHSGNTIYF	TGCGCCAGCAGCCAAGAACCAAGGGTTGGCAGGGCCCACTCTGGAAACACCATATATTTT
NA	NA	TRBJ2-7	TRBV6-5	CASSYGHEQYF	TGTGCCAGCAGTTACGGGCACGAGCAGTACTTC
NA	NA	TRBJ1-1	TRBV7-3	CASSSTALTEAFF	TGTGCCAGCAGCTCGACAGCCCTCACTGAAGCTTTCTTT
NA	NA	TRBJ2-4	TRBV11-2	CASSRSGLKKNIQYF	TGTGCCAGCAGCAGAAGCGGACTAAAAAAAAACATTCAGTACTTC
NA	TRBD2	TRBJ2-7	TRBV6-5	CASKRLADSSYEQYF	TGTGCCAGCAAAAGACTAGCGGACTCCTCCTACGAGCAGTACTTC
NA	NA	TRBJ1-5	TRBV5-1	CASSPLPVGNQPQHF	TGCGCCAGCAGCCCCTTACCGGTTGGCAATCAGCCCCAGCATTTT
NA	NA	TRBJ1-1	TRBV11-2	CASSLASRGNTEAFF	TGTGCCAGCAGCTTAGCAAGCAGGGGGAACACTGAAGCTTTCTTT
NA	NA	TRBJ1-2	TRBV6-2/TRBV6-3	CASSGQVSYGYTF	TGTGCCAGCAGTGGCCAGGTCTCCTATGGCTACACCTTC
NA	TRBD2	TRBJ2-2	TRBV3-1/TRBV3-2	CASASGGAGSGELFF	TGTGCCAGCGCTAGCGGGGGGGCCGGCAGCGGGGAGCTGTTTTTT
NA	NA	TRBJ1-1	TRBV14	CASSQWKEAFF	TGTGCCAGCAGCCAATGGAAGGAAGCTTTCTTT
once	NA	TRBJ2-1	TRBV5-5	CASSLYNEQFF	TGTGCCAGCAGCTTGTATAATGAGCAGTTCTTC
NA	TRBD1	TRBJ1-2	TRBV10-3	CAISEEGAGAFGYTF	TGTGCCATCAGTGAGGAGGGGGCCGGGGCGTTTGGCTACACCTTC
NA	NA	TRBJ2-7	TRBV29-1	CSVRRSGNEQYF	TGCAGCGTCCGACGATCTGGGAACGAGCAGTACTTC
NA	NA	TRBJ2-7	TRBV7-9	CASSLLAYEQYF	TGTGCCAGCAGCTTATTGGCATACGAGCAGTACTTC
once	NA	TRBJ2-7	TRBV6-5	CASGPEGPYEQYF	TGTGCCAGCGGCCCGGAGGGGCCCTACGAGCAGTACTTC
NA	TRBD1	TRBJ1-4	TRBV28	CASSSSGTANEKLFF	TGTGCCAGCAGTTCTTCCGGGACAGCGAATGAAAAACTGTTTTTT
NA	NA	TRBJ1-2	TRBV27	CASSLSPGGAVYGYTF	TGTGCCAGCAGTTTATCGCCGGGGGGCGCGGTCTATGGCTACACCTTC
NA	TRBD1	TRBJ1-2	TRBV6-5	CASKRRDRGLGYTF	TGTGCCAGCAAACGCCGGGACAGGGGGCTTGGCTACACCTTC
NA	NA	TRBJ1-2	TRBV7-9	CASSLAYLGQGTTF	TGTGCCAGCAGCTTAGCGTATTTGGGGCAGGGGACCACCTTC
NA	NA	TRBJ1-2	TRBV5-4	CASSLEANYGYTF	TGTGCCAGCAGCTTGGAGGCTAACTATGGCTACACCTTC